This TCR beta chain was captured in a study of OX40 agonist ivuxolimab in advanced cancers. TCRdb's copy holds only in-frame clones and misses some; the assay was immunoSEQ multiplex PCR. The sample contains tens of thousands of clones, more than 65% of which appear only once. This CDR3 has 16 residues. CDR1 and CDR2 from the germline V gene are MDHEN and SYDVKM. Losses at the gene ends were 2 bases for V and 1 base for J; bases not matched to a gene: 2. The receptor was derived from an adult with an advanced solid tumor such as melanoma, head and neck, liver or kidney cancer. The gene calls are TRBV28 and TRBJ2-2; 9 bases fit TRBD1. The source material was CD4+ or CD8+ T cells sorted from blood, sampled in a trial of the OX40 agonist ivuxolimab. The CDR3 loop is CASSLAGQGNTGELFF. DNA for the CDR3: TGTGCCAGCAGTTTAGCGGGACAGGGGAACACCGGGGAGCTGTTTTTT.